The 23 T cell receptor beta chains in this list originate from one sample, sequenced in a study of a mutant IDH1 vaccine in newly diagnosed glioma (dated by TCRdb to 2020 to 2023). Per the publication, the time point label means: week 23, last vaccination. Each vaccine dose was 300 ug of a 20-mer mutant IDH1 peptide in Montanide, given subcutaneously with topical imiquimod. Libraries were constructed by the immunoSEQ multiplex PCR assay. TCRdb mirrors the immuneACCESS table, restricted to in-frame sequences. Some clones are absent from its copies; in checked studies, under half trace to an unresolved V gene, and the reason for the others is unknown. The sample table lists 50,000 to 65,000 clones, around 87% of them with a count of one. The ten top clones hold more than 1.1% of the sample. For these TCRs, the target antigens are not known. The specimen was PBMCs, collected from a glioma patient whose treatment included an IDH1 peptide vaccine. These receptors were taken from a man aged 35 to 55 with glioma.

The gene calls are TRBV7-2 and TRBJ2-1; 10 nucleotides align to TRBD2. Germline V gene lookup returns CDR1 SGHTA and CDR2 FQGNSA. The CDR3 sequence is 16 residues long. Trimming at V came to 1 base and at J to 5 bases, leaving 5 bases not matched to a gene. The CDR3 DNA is TGTGCCAGCAGCTTAGAGTCCGGACTAGCGGACAATGAGCAGTTCTTC. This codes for CASSLESGLADNEQFF.

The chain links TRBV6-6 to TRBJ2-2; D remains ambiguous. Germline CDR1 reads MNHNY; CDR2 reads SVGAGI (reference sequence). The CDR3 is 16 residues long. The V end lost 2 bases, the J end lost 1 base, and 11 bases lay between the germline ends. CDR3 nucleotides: TGTGCCAGCAGTTACCGGCGTCGGTTGAACACCGGGGAGCTGTTTTTT. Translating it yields CASSYRRRLNTGELFF.

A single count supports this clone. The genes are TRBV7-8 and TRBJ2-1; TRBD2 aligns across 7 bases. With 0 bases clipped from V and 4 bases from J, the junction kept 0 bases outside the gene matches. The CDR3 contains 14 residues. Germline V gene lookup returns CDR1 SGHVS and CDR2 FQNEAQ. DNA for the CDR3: TGTGCCAGCAGCTTAGCGGGAGGGTACAATGAGCAGTTCTTC. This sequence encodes CASSLAGGYNEQFF.

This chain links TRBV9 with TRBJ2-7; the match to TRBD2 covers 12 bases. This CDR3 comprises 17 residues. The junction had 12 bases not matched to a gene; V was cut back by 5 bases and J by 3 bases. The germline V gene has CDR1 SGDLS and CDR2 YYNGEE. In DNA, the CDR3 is TGTGCCAGCAGGCTCGGACTAGCGGGAAAGGTTATCTACGAGCAGTACTTC. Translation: CASRLGLAGKVIYEQYF.

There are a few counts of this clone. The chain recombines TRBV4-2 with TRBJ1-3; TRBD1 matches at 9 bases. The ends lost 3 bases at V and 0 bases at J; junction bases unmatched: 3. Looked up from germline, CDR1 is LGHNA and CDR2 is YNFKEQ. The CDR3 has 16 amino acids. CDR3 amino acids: CASSQGQGTSGNTIYF. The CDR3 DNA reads TGTGCCAGCAGCCAGGGACAGGGAACCTCTGGAAACACCATATATTTT.

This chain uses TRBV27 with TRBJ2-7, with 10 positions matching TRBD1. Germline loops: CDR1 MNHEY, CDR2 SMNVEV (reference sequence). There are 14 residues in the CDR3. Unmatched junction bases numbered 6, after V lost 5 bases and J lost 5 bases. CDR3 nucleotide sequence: TGTGCCAGCAGTGTTTGGGACAGGGGTCACGAGCAGTACTTC. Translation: CASSVWDRGHEQYF.

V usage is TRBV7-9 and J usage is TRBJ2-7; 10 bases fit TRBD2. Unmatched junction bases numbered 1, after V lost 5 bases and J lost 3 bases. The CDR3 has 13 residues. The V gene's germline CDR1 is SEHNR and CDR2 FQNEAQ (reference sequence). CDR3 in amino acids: CASSPSGGYEQYF. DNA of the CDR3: TGTGCCAGCAGCCCTAGCGGGGGCTACGAGCAGTACTTC.

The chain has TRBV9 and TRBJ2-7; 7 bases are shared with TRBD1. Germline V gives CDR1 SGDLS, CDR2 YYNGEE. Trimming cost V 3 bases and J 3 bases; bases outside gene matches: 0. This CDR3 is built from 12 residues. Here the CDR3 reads CASSGQGYEQYF. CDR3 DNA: TGTGCCAGCAGCGGACAGGGCTACGAGCAGTACTTC.

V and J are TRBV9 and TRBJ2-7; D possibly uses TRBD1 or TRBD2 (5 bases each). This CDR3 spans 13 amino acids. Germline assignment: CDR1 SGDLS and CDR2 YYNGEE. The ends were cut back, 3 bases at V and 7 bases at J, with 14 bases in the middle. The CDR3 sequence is CASSGVLEGEQYF. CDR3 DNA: TGTGCCAGCAGCGGGGTTCTTGAGGGGGAGCAGTACTTC.

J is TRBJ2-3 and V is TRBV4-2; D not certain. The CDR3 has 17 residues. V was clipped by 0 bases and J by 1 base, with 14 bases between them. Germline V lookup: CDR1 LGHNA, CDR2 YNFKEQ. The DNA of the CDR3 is TGTGCCAGCAGCCAAGATAGGCACCTGGGCGGCACAGATACGCAGTATTTT. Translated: CASSQDRHLGGTDTQYF.

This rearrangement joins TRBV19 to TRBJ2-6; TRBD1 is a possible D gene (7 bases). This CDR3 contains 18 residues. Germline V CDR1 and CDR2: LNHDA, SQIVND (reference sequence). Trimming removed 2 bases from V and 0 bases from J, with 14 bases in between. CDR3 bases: TGTGCCAGTAGTATAAGGGGGGCAGGGGGCTCTGGGGCCAACGTCCTGACTTTC. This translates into CASSIRGAGGSGANVLTF.

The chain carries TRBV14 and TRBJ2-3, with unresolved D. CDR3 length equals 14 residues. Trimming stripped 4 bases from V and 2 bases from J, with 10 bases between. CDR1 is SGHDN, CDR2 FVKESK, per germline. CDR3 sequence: CASSPRWFTDTQYF. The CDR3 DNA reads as TGTGCCAGCAGCCCGAGGTGGTTCACAGATACGCAGTATTTT.

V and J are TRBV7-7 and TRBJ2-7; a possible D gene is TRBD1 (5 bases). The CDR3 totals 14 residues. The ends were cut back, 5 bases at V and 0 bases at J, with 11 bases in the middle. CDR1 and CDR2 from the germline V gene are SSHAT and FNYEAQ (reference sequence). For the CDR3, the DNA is TGTGCCAGCAGCCTGACAGAGAGCTCCTACGAGCAGTACTTC. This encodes CASSLTESSYEQYF. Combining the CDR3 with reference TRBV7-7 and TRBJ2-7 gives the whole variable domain GAGVSQSPRYKVTKRGQDVTLRCDPISSHATLYWYQQALGQGPEFLTYFNYEAQPDKSGLPSDRFSAERPEGSISTLTIQRTEQRDSAMYRCASSLTESSYEQYFGPGTRLTVT.

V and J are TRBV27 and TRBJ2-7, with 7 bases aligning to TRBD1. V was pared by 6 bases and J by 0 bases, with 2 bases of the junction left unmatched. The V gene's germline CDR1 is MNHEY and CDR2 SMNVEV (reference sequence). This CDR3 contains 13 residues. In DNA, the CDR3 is TGTGCCAGCAGAGACAGGGACTCCTACGAGCAGTACTTC. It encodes CASRDRDSYEQYF.

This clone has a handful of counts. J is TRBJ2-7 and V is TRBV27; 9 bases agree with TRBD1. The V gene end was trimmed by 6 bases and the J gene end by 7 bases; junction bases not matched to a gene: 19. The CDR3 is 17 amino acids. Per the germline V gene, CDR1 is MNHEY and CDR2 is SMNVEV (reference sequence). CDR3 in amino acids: CASSPYHIRDRAVEQYF. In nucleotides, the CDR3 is TGTGCCAGCAGCCCGTATCACATCCGGGACAGGGCTGTGGAGCAGTACTTC.

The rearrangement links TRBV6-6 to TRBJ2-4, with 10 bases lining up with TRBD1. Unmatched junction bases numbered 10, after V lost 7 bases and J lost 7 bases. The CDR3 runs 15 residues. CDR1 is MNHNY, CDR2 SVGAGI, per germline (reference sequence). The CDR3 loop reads CASTTTGGAGNIQYF. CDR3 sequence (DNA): TGTGCCAGCACTACGACAGGGGGCGCTGGGAACATTCAGTACTTC.

The CDR3 DNA reads as TGTGCCAGCAAAGCGGGAGGGGGTGCAGATACGCAGTATTTT. Translation: CASKAGGGADTQYF. The chain is built from TRBV6-1 and TRBJ2-3; 10 bases are a match to TRBD2. CDR1 and CDR2 from the germline V gene are MNHNS and SASEGT. V shed 7 bases and J 4 bases; nucleotides not matched to a gene: 5. CDR3 length: 14 residues.

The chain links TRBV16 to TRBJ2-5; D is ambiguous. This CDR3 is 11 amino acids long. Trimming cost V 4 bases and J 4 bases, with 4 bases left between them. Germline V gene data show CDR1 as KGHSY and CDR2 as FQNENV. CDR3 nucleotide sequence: TGTGCCAGCAGCCTAGGAGAGACCCAGTACTTC. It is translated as CASSLGETQYF.

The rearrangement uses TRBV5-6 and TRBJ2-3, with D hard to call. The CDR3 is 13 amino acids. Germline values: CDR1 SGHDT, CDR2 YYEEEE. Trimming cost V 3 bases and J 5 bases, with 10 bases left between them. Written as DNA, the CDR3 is TGTGCCAGCAGCTCGTCGGTGAGAGATACGCAGTATTTT. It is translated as CASSSSVRDTQYF.

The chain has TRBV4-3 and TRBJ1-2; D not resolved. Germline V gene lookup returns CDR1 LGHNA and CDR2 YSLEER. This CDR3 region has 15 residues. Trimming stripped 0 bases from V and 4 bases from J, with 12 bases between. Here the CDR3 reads CASSQDWRKAYGYTF. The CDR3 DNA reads TGCGCCAGCAGCCAAGATTGGCGGAAGGCCTATGGCTACACCTTC.

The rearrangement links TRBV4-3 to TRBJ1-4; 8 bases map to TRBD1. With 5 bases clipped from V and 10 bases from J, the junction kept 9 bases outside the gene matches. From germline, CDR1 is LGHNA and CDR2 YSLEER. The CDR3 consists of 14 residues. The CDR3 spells CASSKTRQGRKLFF. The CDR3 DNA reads TGCGCCAGCAGCAAAACCCGACAGGGGCGAAAACTGTTTTTT.

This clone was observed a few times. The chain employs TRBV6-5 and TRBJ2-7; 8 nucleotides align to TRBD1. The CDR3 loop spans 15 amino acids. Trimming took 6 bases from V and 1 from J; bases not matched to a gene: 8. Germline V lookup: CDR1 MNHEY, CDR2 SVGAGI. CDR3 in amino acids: CASRSDRGASYEQYF. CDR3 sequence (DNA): TGTGCCAGCAGGTCCGACAGGGGTGCATCCTACGAGCAGTACTTC.

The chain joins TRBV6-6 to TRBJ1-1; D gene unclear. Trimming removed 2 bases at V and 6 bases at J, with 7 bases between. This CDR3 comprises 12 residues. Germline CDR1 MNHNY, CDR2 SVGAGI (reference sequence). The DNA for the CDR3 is TGTGCCAGCAGTTACGCTCTGGCTGAAGCTTTCTTT. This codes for CASSYALAEAFF.